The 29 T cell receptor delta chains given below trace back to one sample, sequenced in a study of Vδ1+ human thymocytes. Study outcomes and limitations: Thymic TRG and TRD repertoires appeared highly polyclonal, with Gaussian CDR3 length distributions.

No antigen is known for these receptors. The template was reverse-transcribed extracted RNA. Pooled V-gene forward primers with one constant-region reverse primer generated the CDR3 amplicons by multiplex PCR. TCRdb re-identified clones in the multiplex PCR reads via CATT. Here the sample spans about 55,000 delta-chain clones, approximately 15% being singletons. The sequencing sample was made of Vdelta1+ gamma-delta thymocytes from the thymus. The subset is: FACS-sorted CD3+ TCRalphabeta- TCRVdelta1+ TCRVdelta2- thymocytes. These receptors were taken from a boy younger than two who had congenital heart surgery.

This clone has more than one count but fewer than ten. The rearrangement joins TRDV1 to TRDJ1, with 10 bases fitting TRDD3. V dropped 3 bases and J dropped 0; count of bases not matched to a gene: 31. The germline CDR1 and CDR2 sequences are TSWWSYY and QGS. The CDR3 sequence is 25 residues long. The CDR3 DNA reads TGTGCTCTTGGGGACCCTAGGGGGATCCCCGGGGCCCCTATTACTGGGGGATCCTACACCGATAAACTCATCTTT. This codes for CALGDPRGIPGAPITGGSYTDKLIF.

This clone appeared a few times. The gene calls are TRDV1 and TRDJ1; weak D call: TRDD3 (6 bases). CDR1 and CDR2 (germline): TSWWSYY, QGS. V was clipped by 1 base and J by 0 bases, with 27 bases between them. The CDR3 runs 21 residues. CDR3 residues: CALGEPPVSTPLGGYTDKLIF. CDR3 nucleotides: TGTGCTCTTGGGGAACCCCCCGTTTCTACGCCATTGGGGGGGTACACCGATAAACTCATCTTT.

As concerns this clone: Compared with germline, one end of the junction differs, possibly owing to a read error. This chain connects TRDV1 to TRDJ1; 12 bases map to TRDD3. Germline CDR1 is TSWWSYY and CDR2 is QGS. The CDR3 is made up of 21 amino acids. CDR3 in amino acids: CAVGERLLWGIRGSKTDKLIF. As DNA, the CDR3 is TGTGCTGTTGGGGAACGGCTTCTCTGGGGGATACGCGGGTCGAAAACAGATAAACTCATCTTT.

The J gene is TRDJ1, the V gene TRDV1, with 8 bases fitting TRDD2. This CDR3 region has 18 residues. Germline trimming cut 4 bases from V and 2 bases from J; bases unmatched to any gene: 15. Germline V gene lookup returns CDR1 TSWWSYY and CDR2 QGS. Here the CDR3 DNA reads TGTGCTCTTGGGGCACGACTTCCTACGGGGATGCTAACCGATAAACTCATCTTT. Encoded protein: CALGARLPTGMLTDKLIF.

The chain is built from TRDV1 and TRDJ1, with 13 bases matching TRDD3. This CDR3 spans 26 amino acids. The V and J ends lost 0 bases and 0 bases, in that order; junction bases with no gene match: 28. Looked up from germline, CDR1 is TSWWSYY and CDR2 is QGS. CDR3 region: CALGELVSSYLSNWGIRDPNTDKLIF. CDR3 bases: TGTGCTCTTGGGGAACTAGTGTCTTCCTACCTCTCCAACTGGGGGATACGGGACCCCAACACCGATAAACTCATCTTT.

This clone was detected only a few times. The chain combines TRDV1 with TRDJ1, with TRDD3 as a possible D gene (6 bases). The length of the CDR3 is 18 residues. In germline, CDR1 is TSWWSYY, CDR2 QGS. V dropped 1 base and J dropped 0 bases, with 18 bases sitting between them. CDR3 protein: CALGEPSFGGPYTDKLIF. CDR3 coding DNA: TGTGCTCTTGGGGAACCCTCCTTCGGGGGACCGTACACCGATAAACTCATCTTT.

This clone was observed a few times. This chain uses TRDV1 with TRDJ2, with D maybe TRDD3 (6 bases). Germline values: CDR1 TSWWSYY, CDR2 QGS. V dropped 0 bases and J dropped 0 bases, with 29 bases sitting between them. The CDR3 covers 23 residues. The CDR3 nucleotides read TGTGCTCTTGGGGAACTCTCCCCTCCCACGATATTCCGGGGGACTGCTTTGACAGCACAACTCTTCTTT. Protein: CALGELSPPTIFRGTALTAQLFF.

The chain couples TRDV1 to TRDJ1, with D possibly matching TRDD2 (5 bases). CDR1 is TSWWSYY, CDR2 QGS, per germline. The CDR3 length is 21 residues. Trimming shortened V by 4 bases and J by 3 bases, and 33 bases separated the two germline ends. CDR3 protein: CALGGLPRSLLSRPPADKLIF. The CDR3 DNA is TGTGCTCTTGGGGGGCTCCCCAGGTCCCTTCTTTCCAGACCCCCTGCCGATAAACTCATCTTT.

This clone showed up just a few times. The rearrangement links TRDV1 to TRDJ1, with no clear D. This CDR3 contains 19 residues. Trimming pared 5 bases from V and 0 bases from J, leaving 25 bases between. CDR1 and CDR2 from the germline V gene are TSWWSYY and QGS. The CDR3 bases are TGTGCTCTTGGGCCCCGGCCCATCCCGGGAGAGGTTTACACCGATAAACTCATCTTT. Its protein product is CALGPRPIPGEVYTDKLIF.

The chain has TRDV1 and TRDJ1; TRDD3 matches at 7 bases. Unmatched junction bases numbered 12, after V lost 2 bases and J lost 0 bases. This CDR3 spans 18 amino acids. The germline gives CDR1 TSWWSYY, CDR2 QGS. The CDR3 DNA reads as TGTGCTCTTGGGGAATTGAACAATTTACTGGGGTACACCGATAAACTCATCTTT. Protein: CALGELNNLLGYTDKLIF.

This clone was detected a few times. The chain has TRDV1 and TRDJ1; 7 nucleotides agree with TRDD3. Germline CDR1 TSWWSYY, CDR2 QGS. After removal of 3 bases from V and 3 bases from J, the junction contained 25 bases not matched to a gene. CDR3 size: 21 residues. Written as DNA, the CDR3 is TGTGCTCTTGGGGAGCTGAAGTCACCTCCCATACTTGGGGGAGATTCCGATAAACTCATCTTT. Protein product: CALGELKSPPILGGDSDKLIF.

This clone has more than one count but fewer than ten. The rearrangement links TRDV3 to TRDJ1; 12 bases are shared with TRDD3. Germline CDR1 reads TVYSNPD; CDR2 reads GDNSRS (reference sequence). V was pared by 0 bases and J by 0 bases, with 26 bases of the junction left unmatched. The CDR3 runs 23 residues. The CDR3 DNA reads TGTGCCTTTAGTCTGCCTCCCCCTACCCACTACTGGGGGATACCGAAGTACACCGATAAACTCATCTTT. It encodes CAFSLPPPTHYWGIPKYTDKLIF.

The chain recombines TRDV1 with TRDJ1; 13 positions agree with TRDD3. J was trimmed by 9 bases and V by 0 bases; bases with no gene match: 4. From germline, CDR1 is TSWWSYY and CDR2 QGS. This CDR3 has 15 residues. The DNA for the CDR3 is TGTGCTCTTGGGGAACTCAACTGGGGGATACGTCAACTCATCTTT. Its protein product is CALGELNWGIRQLIF.

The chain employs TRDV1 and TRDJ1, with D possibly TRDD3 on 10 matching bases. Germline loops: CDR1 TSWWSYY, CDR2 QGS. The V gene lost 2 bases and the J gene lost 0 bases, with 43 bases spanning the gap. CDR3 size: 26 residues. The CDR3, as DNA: TGTGCTCTTGGGGAAATAGGGACCGCCTTCCTACAGCCGACGTACTGGGGGATTCCGTACACCGATAAACTCATCTTT. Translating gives CALGEIGTAFLQPTYWGIPYTDKLIF.

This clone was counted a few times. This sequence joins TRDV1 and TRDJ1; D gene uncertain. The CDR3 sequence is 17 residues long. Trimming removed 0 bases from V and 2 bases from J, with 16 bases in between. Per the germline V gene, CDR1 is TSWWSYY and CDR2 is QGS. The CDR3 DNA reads TGTGCTCTTGGGGAACTCTCCGGGCCACCTTGTACCGATAAACTCATCTTT. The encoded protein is CALGELSGPPCTDKLIF.

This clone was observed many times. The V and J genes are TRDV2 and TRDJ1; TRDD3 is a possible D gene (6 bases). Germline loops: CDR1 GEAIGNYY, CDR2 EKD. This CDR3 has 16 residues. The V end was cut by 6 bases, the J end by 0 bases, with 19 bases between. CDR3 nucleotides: TGTGCCTGTAACCCTGGGGACGACATGTACACCGATAAACTCATCTTT. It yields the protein CACNPGDDMYTDKLIF.

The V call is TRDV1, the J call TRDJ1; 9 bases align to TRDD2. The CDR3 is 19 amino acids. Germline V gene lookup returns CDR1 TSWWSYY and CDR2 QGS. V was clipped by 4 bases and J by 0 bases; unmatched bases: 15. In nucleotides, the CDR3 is TGTGCTCTTGGGGTTCCTTCCTACCCTGGGGGTCTGTACACCGATAAACTCATCTTT. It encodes CALGVPSYPGGLYTDKLIF.

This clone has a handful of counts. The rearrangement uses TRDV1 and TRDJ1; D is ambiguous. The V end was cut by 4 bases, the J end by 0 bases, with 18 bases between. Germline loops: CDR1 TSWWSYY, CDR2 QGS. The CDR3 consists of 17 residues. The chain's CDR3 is CALGVPKVGTYTDKLIF. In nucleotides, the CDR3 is TGTGCTCTTGGGGTACCAAAGGTCGGTACGTACACCGATAAACTCATCTTT.

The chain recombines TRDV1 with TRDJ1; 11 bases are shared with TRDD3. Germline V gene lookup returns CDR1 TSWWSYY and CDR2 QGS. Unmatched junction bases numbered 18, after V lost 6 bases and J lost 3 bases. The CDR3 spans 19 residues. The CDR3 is CALGYPTGLGDRVADKLIF. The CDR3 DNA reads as TGTGCTCTTGGTTATCCTACGGGACTGGGGGATAGAGTCGCCGATAAACTCATCTTT.

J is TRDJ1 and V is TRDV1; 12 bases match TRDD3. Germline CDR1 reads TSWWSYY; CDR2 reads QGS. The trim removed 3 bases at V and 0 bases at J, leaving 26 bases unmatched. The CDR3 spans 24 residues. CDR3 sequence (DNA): TGTGCTCTTGGGGAGGATACCAAATCCTACGGCCCATACTGGGGGATACTCTACACCGATAAACTCATCTTT. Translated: CALGEDTKSYGPYWGILYTDKLIF.

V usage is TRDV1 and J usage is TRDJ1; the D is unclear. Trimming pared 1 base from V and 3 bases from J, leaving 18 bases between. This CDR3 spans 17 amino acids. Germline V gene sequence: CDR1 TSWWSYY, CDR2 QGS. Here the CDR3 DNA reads TGTGCTCTTGGGGAACCCCTGCTAGGGGCGGGGTCCGATAAACTCATCTTT. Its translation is CALGEPLLGAGSDKLIF.

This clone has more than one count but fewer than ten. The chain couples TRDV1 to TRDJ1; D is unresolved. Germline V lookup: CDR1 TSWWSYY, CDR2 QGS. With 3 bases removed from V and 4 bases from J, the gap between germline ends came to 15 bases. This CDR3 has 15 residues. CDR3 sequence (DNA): TGTGCTCTTGGGGAGCTTGCCCTAGCCTTCGATAAACTCATCTTT. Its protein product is CALGELALAFDKLIF.

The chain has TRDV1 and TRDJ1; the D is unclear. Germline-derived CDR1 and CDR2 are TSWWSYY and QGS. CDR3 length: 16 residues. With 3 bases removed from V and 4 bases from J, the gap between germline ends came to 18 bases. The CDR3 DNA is TGTGCTCTTGGGGATCCCACCCCCGATTGGCACGATAAACTCATCTTT. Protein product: CALGDPTPDWHDKLIF.

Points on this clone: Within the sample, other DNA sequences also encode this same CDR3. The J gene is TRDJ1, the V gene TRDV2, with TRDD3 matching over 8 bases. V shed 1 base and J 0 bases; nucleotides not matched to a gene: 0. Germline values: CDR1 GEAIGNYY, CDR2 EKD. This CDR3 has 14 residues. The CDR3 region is CACDTGGYTDKLIF. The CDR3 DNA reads TGTGCCTGTGACACTGGGGGATACACCGATAAACTCATCTTT.

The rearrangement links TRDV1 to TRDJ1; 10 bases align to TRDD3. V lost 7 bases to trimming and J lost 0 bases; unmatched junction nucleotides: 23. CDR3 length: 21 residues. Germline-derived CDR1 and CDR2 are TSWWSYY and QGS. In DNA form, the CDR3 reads TGTGCTCTTGCGGGTTCTTCCTCCACTCGATGGGGGATACTCTACACCGATAAACTCATCTTT. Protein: CALAGSSSTRWGILYTDKLIF.

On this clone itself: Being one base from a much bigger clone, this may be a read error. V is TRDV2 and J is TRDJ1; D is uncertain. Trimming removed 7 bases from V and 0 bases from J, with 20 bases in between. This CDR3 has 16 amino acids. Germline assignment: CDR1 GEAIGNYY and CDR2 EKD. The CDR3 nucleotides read TGTGCCTGGGACCGTAACATCAGCCCCCACACCGATAAACTCATCTTT. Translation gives CAWDRNISPHTDKLIF.

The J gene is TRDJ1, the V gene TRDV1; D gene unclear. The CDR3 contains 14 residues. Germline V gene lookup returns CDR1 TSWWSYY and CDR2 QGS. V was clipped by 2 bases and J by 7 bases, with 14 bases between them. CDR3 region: CALGENLARGKLIF. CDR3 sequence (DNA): TGTGCTCTTGGGGAAAATCTAGCCCGAGGTAAACTCATCTTT.

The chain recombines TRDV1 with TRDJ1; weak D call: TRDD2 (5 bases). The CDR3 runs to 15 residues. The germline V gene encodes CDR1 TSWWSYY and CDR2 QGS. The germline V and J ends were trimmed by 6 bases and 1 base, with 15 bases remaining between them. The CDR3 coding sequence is TGTGCTCTTGGTCACCTTCGGCCAAGCACCGATAAACTCATCTTT. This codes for CALGHLRPSTDKLIF.

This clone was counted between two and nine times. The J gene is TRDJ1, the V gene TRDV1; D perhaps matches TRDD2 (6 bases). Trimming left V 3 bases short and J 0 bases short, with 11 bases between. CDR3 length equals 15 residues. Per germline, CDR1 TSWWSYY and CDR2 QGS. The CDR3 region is CALGDLPPYTDKLIF. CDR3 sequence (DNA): TGTGCTCTTGGGGACCTTCCGCCGTACACCGATAAACTCATCTTT.